A selection of T cell receptor beta chains follows, all from one sample in a study of T cells in Graves' hyperthyroidism and ophthalmopathy. TCRdb redid the calling of the multiplex PCR reads with MiXCR, one entry per CDR3 protein. Among about 410,000 distinct CDR3 sequences listed, about 15% were seen once. The sequenced material came from blood. These receptors were taken from a man between 18 and 35 years old with Graves' ophthalmopathy. Each CDR3 is given with its conserved first and last residue. The order of the fields is V gene, D gene, J gene, CDR3 protein. D genes are given only for firm matches.

>TRBV4-1|.|TRBJ2-5
CASSHPLPRRGETQYF
>TRBV5-1|.|TRBJ2-7
CASSPGEGVYEQYF
>TRBV12-3/TRBV12-4|.|TRBJ2-7
CASSLAREQYF
>TRBV3-1|.|TRBJ1-5
CASSPMGQPQHF
>TRBV27|.|TRBJ1-5
CASSLLGSNQPQHF
>TRBV3-1|TRBD2|TRBJ2-3
CASSYGTSAQYF
>TRBV7-6|TRBD2|TRBJ2-5
CASSIGYSGAETQYF
>TRBV27|TRBD2|TRBJ2-2
CASRAGLAANTGELFF
>TRBV7-9|.|TRBJ1-1
CASSLVGGGAGYTEAFF
>TRBV24-1|.|TRBJ2-1
CATSDLRVHEQFF
>TRBV6-2/TRBV6-3|TRBD2|TRBJ2-3
CASRGLAGGRGDTQYF
>TRBV5-1|.|TRBJ1-4
CAREQGRTNEKLFF
>TRBV5-1|TRBD1|TRBJ2-7
CASSTRDSSYERYF
>TRBV20-1|TRBD1|TRBJ1-2
CSARGGQGADGYTF
>TRBV30|.|TRBJ1-1
CAWDRMNTEAFF
>TRBV15|TRBD1|TRBJ2-3
CATSRGQDRSDTQYF
>TRBV7-6|TRBD1|TRBJ1-3
CASSAPGQGNTIYF
>TRBV7-8|TRBD1|TRBJ2-2
CASSTSRDRGTGELFF
>TRBV2|TRBD1|TRBJ2-7
CASRPLTGDGYEQYF
>TRBV7-9|TRBD1|TRBJ2-1
CASSPAGGSQFF
>TRBV11-2|TRBD2|TRBJ2-5
CASTDLTKIGTAAGGEYF
>TRBV2|.|TRBJ1-5
CASSEFGAGGNQPQHF
>TRBV5-1|.|TRBJ2-2
CASTLQGNTGELFF
>TRBV20-1|.|TRBJ2-5
CSARDLVNIETQYF
>TRBV3-1|.|TRBJ1-3
CASSQGGNTIYF
>TRBV10-1|.|TRBJ1-2
CASSEYRVVGYTF